The present entry profiles one T cell receptor (beta chain) with its context. As yet, its antigen is unknown. TCRdb keeps only in-frame clones here, not all; method: immunoSEQ multiplex PCR. The table includes about 98,000 clones, around 88% detected once. Germline values: CDR1 SGHDT, CDR2 YYEEEE. This CDR3 has 13 residues. V was clipped by 0 bases and J by 7 bases, with 10 bases between them. The sample belongs to a study of cytomegalovirus exposure and HLA in healthy donors. Findings and limits, study-wide: Rare TCR sequences predominated, though certain public TCRs were found in many donors.

This receptor was taken from a woman aged 25 to 45 in good health and CMV-seronegative. The specimen was PBMCs. The rearrangement links TRBV5-6 to TRBJ1-2; D might be TRBD1 (5 bases). CDR3: CASSLVGVGGYTF. DNA for the CDR3: TGTGCCAGCAGCTTGGTAGGGGTGGGTGGCTACACCTTC.